The 19 T cell receptor beta chains below come from one sample, sequenced in a study of PD-1 blockade in classical Hodgkin lymphoma. Time point in this sample: newly diagnosed, previously untreated cHL patient sample. Produced via immunoSEQ multiplex PCR; TCRdb's table is partial and in-frame only. Among 20,000 to 25,000 clones listed, roughly 94% were seen once. Sequencing was carried out using peripheral blood mononuclear cells (PBMCs). These receptors were obtained from a human donor with classical Hodgkin lymphoma.

The genes are TRBV29-1 and TRBJ2-2; no reliable D call. The germline V and J ends were trimmed by 6 bases and 5 bases, with 13 bases remaining between them. The V gene's germline CDR1 is SQVTM and CDR2 ANQGSEA. This CDR3 contains 13 residues. The CDR3 sequence is CSVEWVATGELFF. DNA for the CDR3: TGCAGCGTGGAGTGGGTGGCGACCGGGGAGCTGTTTTTT.

The chain has TRBV7-7 and TRBJ2-7; 11 bases map to TRBD2. Germline trimming cut 4 bases from V and 2 bases from J; bases unmatched to any gene: 7. CDR1 and CDR2 (germline): SSHAT, FNYEAQ (reference sequence). CDR3 length: 16 residues. The CDR3 is CASSSPIAGGAYEQYF. In DNA form, the CDR3 reads TGTGCCAGCAGCTCACCCATAGCGGGGGGGGCCTACGAGCAGTACTTC.

This chain links TRBV2 with TRBJ2-3, with 9 nucleotides matching TRBD2. The V segment lost 10 bases and the J segment 3 bases; nucleotides outside the gene matches: 11. CDR1 is SNHLY and CDR2 is FYNNEI in the germline V gene. CDR3 size: 15 residues. The CDR3 protein is CATRERSGGTDTQYF. The DNA for the CDR3 is TGTGCCACCAGGGAGAGGAGCGGGGGGACAGATACGCAGTATTTT.

The J gene is TRBJ2-7, the V gene TRBV27; D is unresolved. This CDR3 spans 15 amino acids. The germline V gene encodes CDR1 MNHEY and CDR2 SMNVEV (reference sequence). The V end was cut by 5 bases, the J end by 1 base, with 15 bases between. The CDR3 loop is CASSLGRLGSYEQYF. The CDR3 DNA follows: TGTGCCAGCAGTCTCGGCAGGTTAGGTTCCTACGAGCAGTACTTC.

This sequence joins TRBV5-5 and TRBJ2-6; D gene unclear. This CDR3 comprises 14 residues. Germline-derived CDR1 and CDR2 are SGHKS and YYEKEE (reference sequence). V lost 4 bases to trimming and J lost 12 bases, with 17 bases between them. CDR3 region: CASSLDPAYSVLTF. In DNA, the CDR3 is TGTGCCAGCAGCCTAGACCCTGCTTACAGCGTCCTGACTTTC.

This clone was detected a few times. The chain has TRBV12-5 and TRBJ1-2; D is uncertain. Germline CDR1 reads LGHNT; CDR2 reads FRNRAP. The CDR3 covers 13 residues. The V and J ends lost 1 base and 4 bases respectively, with 7 bases between them. CDR3 region: CASGLGRTYGYTF. In DNA form, the CDR3 reads TGTGCTAGTGGTTTGGGACGTACCTATGGCTACACCTTC.

The chain employs TRBV14 and TRBJ2-3; 8 bases map to TRBD2. The germline V gene has CDR1 SGHDN and CDR2 FVKESK. CDR3 length equals 14 residues. Germline trimming cut 2 bases from V and 7 bases from J; bases unmatched to any gene: 5. The CDR3 sequence: CASSQFGGGYTQYF. As DNA, the CDR3 is TGTGCCAGCAGCCAATTCGGGGGGGGCTATACGCAGTATTTT.

This chain connects TRBV5-1 to TRBJ2-3; 10 bases map to TRBD2. CDR3 size: 16 residues. Germline V gene lookup returns CDR1 SGHRS and CDR2 YFSETQ. The ends lost 5 bases at V and 2 bases at J; junction bases unmatched: 8. This CDR3 reads CASRITSGENTDTQYF. In DNA, the CDR3 is TGCGCCAGCAGGATCACTAGCGGGGAGAACACAGATACGCAGTATTTT.

The chain combines TRBV6-5 with TRBJ2-5; D is possibly TRBD1 (5 bases). Germline CDR1 MNHEY, CDR2 SVGAGI. Trimming took 6 bases from V and 1 from J, leaving 12 bases between them. CDR3 length equals 14 residues. The CDR3 region is CASSPMTVQETQYF. The CDR3, as DNA: TGTGCCAGCAGCCCAATGACAGTCCAAGAGACCCAGTACTTC.

The chain links TRBV28 to TRBJ1-4; a possible D gene is TRBD1 (6 bases). Deletions cut 5 bases from V and 8 bases from J, with 15 bases between. The CDR3 has 14 amino acids. Germline assignment: CDR1 MDHEN and CDR2 SYDVKM. In DNA form, the CDR3 reads TGTGCCAGCAGTAGGTACAGGGCAGGAGAAAAACTGTTTTTT. It translates to CASSRYRAGEKLFF.

The chain couples TRBV5-1 to TRBJ2-5, with 9 bases fitting TRBD1. With 4 bases clipped from V and 2 bases from J, the junction kept 6 bases outside the gene matches. In germline, CDR1 is SGHRS, CDR2 YFSETQ. This CDR3 is built from 15 residues. CDR3 in amino acids: CASSPGQGVQETQYF. In DNA, the CDR3 is TGCGCCAGCAGCCCGGGACAGGGTGTTCAAGAGACCCAGTACTTC.

The J gene is TRBJ1-1, the V gene TRBV19; D not resolved. The CDR3 extends over 12 amino acids. The V and J ends lost 1 base and 9 bases respectively, with 9 bases between them. Germline CDR1 LNHDA, CDR2 SQIVND (reference sequence). The CDR3 sequence is CASSIVGEKAFF. The CDR3, as DNA: TGTGCCAGTAGTATAGTGGGAGAGAAAGCTTTCTTT.

The V gene is TRBV5-4, the J gene TRBJ2-5; D may be TRBD2 (6 bases). This CDR3 contains 13 residues. Trimming took off 4 bases at V and 5 bases at J, with 12 bases between the two ends. The germline CDR1 and CDR2 sequences are SGHNT and YYREEE (reference sequence). CDR3 amino acids: CASSHTSYETQYF. For the CDR3, the DNA is TGTGCCAGCAGCCATACTAGCTACGAGACCCAGTACTTC.

This clone was observed a single time. The CDR3 nucleotides are TGCGCCAGCAGCCAAGGTCAAGGGGTGAACACTGAAGCTTTCTTT. Protein sequence: CASSQGQGVNTEAFF. This chain uses TRBV4-3 with TRBJ1-1, with a weak D call TRBD1 (5 bases). V was cut by 1 base and J by 0 bases, with 9 bases left in between. The CDR3 is made up of 15 amino acids. Germline V gene data show CDR1 as LGHNA and CDR2 as YSLEER.

The V call is TRBV19, the J call TRBJ2-3; 9 bases are shared with TRBD1. Germline V gives CDR1 LNHDA, CDR2 SQIVND (reference sequence). With V trimmed by 3 bases and J by 3 bases, 4 bases remained unmatched. This CDR3 is built from 15 residues. CDR3 loop: CASSIRQGGTDTQYF. CDR3 in DNA: TGTGCCAGTAGTATCCGACAGGGGGGGACAGATACGCAGTATTTT.

The V call is TRBV5-1, the J call TRBJ2-4, with D unclear. The CDR3 loop spans 15 amino acids. The germline V gene encodes CDR1 SGHRS and CDR2 YFSETQ. V lost 4 bases and J 0 bases, leaving 11 bases between the germline ends. The CDR3 sequence: CASSLHTGAKNIQYF. The CDR3 DNA reads TGCGCCAGCAGCCTCCACACTGGAGCCAAAAACATTCAGTACTTC.

The chain carries TRBV7-7 and TRBJ1-4; TRBD1 agrees at 8 bases. CDR3 length: 15 residues. Losses at the gene ends were 5 bases for V and 7 bases for J; bases not matched to a gene: 9. Germline V gene lookup returns CDR1 SSHAT and CDR2 FNYEAQ (reference sequence). The CDR3 sequence: CASSAGQDSGEKLFF. As DNA, the CDR3 is TGTGCCAGCAGCGCGGGACAGGATTCCGGTGAAAAACTGTTTTTT. The whole variable domain, filled in from reference TRBV7-7 and TRBJ1-4, reads GAGVSQSPRYKVTKRGQDVTLRCDPISSHATLYWYQQALGQGPEFLTYFNYEAQPDKSGLPSDRFSAERPEGSISTLTIQRTEQRDSAMYRCASSAGQDSGEKLFFGSGTQLSVL.

The J gene is TRBJ1-6, the V gene TRBV5-4; 8 bases line up with TRBD1. Germline V gives CDR1 SGHNT, CDR2 YYREEE (reference sequence). V lost 0 bases and J lost 8; bases outside the gene matches: 1. The CDR3 is 14 residues long. In DNA, the CDR3 is TGTGCCAGCAGCTTGGGGACAGGGTATTCACCCCTCCACTTT. Translation: CASSLGTGYSPLHF.

The chain joins TRBV14 to TRBJ1-1, with D possibly being TRBD1 (5 bases). Germline V gives CDR1 SGHDN, CDR2 FVKESK. Trimming took 4 bases from V and 0 from J, leaving 12 bases between them. This CDR3 is built from 15 residues. CDR3 sequence: CASSPYRIMNTEAFF. The CDR3 nucleotides are TGTGCCAGCAGCCCGTACAGGATTATGAACACTGAAGCTTTCTTT. The full variable domain, completed using reference TRBV14 and TRBJ1-1, is EAGVTQFPSHSVIEKGQTVTLRCDPISGHDNLYWYRRVMGKEIKFLLHFVKESKQDESGMPNNRFLAERTGGTYSTLKVQPAELEDSGVYFCASSPYRIMNTEAFFGQGTRLTVV.